The 26 T cell receptor beta chains presented below share a single source sample, sequenced in a study of blood T cell repertoires in COVID-19. The assay was immunoSEQ multiplex PCR, and TCRdb's table has in-frame clones only and misses some. The table includes more than 60,000 clones, 75% to 95% detected once. Sequences were obtained from peripheral blood. These receptors were collected from a human donor in a cohort sampled during active COVID-19.

This clone was counted once. The chain employs TRBV6-6 and TRBJ1-3; D perhaps matches TRBD1 (5 bases). This CDR3 comprises 14 residues. The germline V gene encodes CDR1 MNHNY and CDR2 SVGAGI (reference sequence). Trimming took 7 bases from V and 1 from J, leaving 11 bases between them. Here the CDR3 reads CASNKQGSGNTIYF. CDR3 bases: TGTGCCAGCAACAAGCAGGGATCTGGAAACACCATATATTTT.

The genes are TRBV7-6 and TRBJ2-2, with D maybe TRBD2 (6 bases). V was cut by 6 bases and J by 7 bases, with 18 bases left in between. The germline gives CDR1 SGHVS, CDR2 FNYEAQ. This CDR3 has 15 residues. CDR3 residues: CASSPLAGQDGELFF. CDR3 DNA: TGTGCCAGCAGTCCCCTTGCGGGGCAGGACGGGGAGCTGTTTTTT.

This clone was seen once. The chain employs TRBV5-1 and TRBJ1-1; D is unresolved. Germline CDR1 reads SGHRS; CDR2 reads YFSETQ. The CDR3 is 15 residues long. The V end was cut by 0 bases, the J end by 9 bases, with 18 bases between. The CDR3: CASSLEDSRAAKAFF. CDR3 nucleotide sequence: TGCGCCAGCAGCTTGGAGGACTCCCGAGCGGCGAAAGCTTTCTTT.

This clone occurred a few times. The V gene is TRBV7-9, the J gene TRBJ1-6, with D hard to call. V lost 0 bases and J lost 7, with 13 bases in between. The V gene's germline CDR1 is SEHNR and CDR2 FQNEAQ (reference sequence). This CDR3 is built from 16 residues. As DNA, the CDR3 is TGTGCCAGCAGCTTAGCGGGCCTCGATACAAATTCACCCCTCCACTTT. Translated: CASSLAGLDTNSPLHF.

The rearrangement joins TRBV10-3 to TRBJ2-7; 14 nucleotides match TRBD2. V was clipped by 1 base and J by 4 bases; unmatched bases: 15. Germline values: CDR1 ENHRY, CDR2 SYGVKD. The CDR3 consists of 20 residues. The CDR3 reads CAISEFPGTSGGEGMYEQYF. For the CDR3, the DNA is TGTGCCATCAGTGAGTTCCCCGGGACTAGCGGGGGTGAAGGGATGTACGAGCAGTACTTC.

V is TRBV28 and J is TRBJ2-7; D not certain. The CDR3 has 15 residues. V lost 4 bases, J lost 5 bases, and 18 bases lay in between. Germline CDR1 and CDR2: MDHEN and SYDVKM. CDR3 residues: CASSSPPRLRDEQYF. The DNA for the CDR3 is TGTGCCAGCAGTTCACCGCCCCGATTGAGAGACGAGCAGTACTTC.

This clone has more than one count but fewer than ten. V gene TRBV11-3 combines with J gene TRBJ2-2; 12 bases are a match to TRBD2. The V gene's germline CDR1 is SGHNT and CDR2 YENEEA. Trimming cost V 0 bases and J 4 bases; bases outside gene matches: 6. The CDR3 sequence is 18 residues long. The CDR3 region has the DNA TGTGCCAGCAGCTTAGAAGGGTCACTAGCGGGAGGCACCGGGGAGCTGTTTTTT. This sequence encodes CASSLEGSLAGGTGELFF. Full variable domain (missing parts from reference TRBV11-3 and TRBJ2-2): EAGVVQSPRYKIIEKKQPVAFWCNPISGHNTLYWYLQNLGQGPELLIRYENEEAVDDSQLPKDRFSAERLKGVDSTLKIQPAELGDSAVYLCASSLEGSLAGGTGELFFGEGSRLTVL.

This chain joins TRBV5-8 and TRBJ1-5, with D hard to call. Germline lookup yields CDR1 SGHTS and CDR2 YDEGEE. Between the trimmed V and J ends, which lost 0 bases and 1 base, there was a span of 14 bases. The CDR3 is 17 residues long. The DNA of the CDR3 is TGTGCCAGCAGCTTGGATCGGGGAACGGGGAGCAATCAGCCCCAGCATTTT. Encoded protein: CASSLDRGTGSNQPQHF.

The rearrangement joins TRBV7-9 to TRBJ2-7, with D perhaps matching TRBD2 (6 bases). The germline V gene has CDR1 SEHNR and CDR2 FQNEAQ (reference sequence). The V and J ends lost 5 bases and 1 base respectively, with 12 bases between them. The CDR3 sequence is 14 residues long. The CDR3 reads CASSPSRESYEQYF. CDR3 nucleotides: TGTGCCAGCAGCCCCTCGCGGGAATCCTACGAGCAGTACTTC.

This chain uses TRBV27 with TRBJ2-3, with 7 bases fitting TRBD1. Germline CDR1 is MNHEY and CDR2 is SMNVEV (reference sequence). CDR3 size: 15 residues. V shed 5 bases, J shed 0 bases, and the junction held 5 bases outside the gene matches. CDR3 in amino acids: CASSPTGASTDTQYF. CDR3 sequence (DNA): TGTGCCAGCAGTCCCACAGGGGCAAGCACAGATACGCAGTATTTT.

This rearrangement joins TRBV14 to TRBJ2-4; D is possibly TRBD2 (7 bases). Trimming took off 4 bases at V and 6 bases at J, with 22 bases between the two ends. Germline lookup yields CDR1 SGHDN and CDR2 FVKESK. The CDR3 length is 17 residues. The CDR3 DNA reads as TGTGCCAGCAGCCCGACGAATGGCGTTCGGGGGGCAAACATTCAGTACTTC. This codes for CASSPTNGVRGANIQYF.

The genes are TRBV9 and TRBJ2-2, with no clear D. The CDR3 has 12 amino acids. Trimming took off 0 bases at V and 6 bases at J, with 3 bases between the two ends. Germline assignment: CDR1 SGDLS and CDR2 YYNGEE. The DNA for the CDR3 is TGTGCCAGCAGCGTAGCTGCCGGGGAGCTGTTTTTT. Protein product: CASSVAAGELFF.

The V and J genes are TRBV19 and TRBJ1-3; no clear D gene. Per the germline V gene, CDR1 is LNHDA and CDR2 is SQIVND (reference sequence). This CDR3 has 12 residues. V gave up 0 bases and J gave up 7 bases, with 4 bases separating them. CDR3 bases: TGTGCCAGTAGTATAGATCGTAACACCATATATTTT. It encodes CASSIDRNTIYF.

The rearrangement joins TRBV6-5 to TRBJ2-1; 7 nucleotides agree with TRBD1. Per germline, CDR1 MNHEY and CDR2 SVGAGI. CDR3 length equals 15 residues. V was pared by 1 base and J by 9 bases, with 9 bases of the junction left unmatched. CDR3 in amino acids: CASSYYNRGRGEQFF. CDR3 coding DNA: TGTGCCAGCAGTTACTACAACAGGGGACGGGGTGAGCAGTTCTTC.

The CDR3 bases are TGTGCCAGCAGTGAAGGACAGGGGAATGAAAAACTGTTTTTT. This encodes CASSEGQGNEKLFF. The chain recombines TRBV6-1 with TRBJ1-4; 8 bases are shared with TRBD1. CDR1 MNHNS and CDR2 SASEGT come from the germline V gene. The CDR3 has 14 amino acids. V lost 1 base to trimming and J lost 5 bases; unmatched junction nucleotides: 0.

This clone has more than one count but fewer than ten. The chain has TRBV30 and TRBJ1-2; D is perhaps TRBD1 (5 bases). V lost 8 bases and J 8 bases, leaving 15 bases between the germline ends. The CDR3 loop spans 11 amino acids. The germline gives CDR1 GTSNPN, CDR2 SVGIG (reference sequence). CDR3 protein: CAVTQGVGYTF. The DNA for the CDR3 is TGTGCCGTAACGCAGGGCGTCGGCTACACCTTC.

The V call is TRBV19, the J call TRBJ2-2, with TRBD2 matching over 7 bases. The CDR3 runs to 16 residues. In germline, CDR1 is LNHDA, CDR2 SQIVND (reference sequence). With V trimmed by 6 bases and J by 5 bases, 12 bases remained unmatched. The CDR3 DNA reads TGTGCCAGTAGAAAGTGGGGGGGAGAGGAGACCGGGGAGCTGTTTTTT. This encodes CASRKWGGEETGELFF. Full variable domain (remainder filled in from reference TRBV19 and TRBJ2-2): DGGITQSPKYLFRKEGQNVTLSCEQNLNHDAMYWYRQDPGQGLRLIYYSQIVNDFQKGDIAEGYSVSREKKESFPLTVTSAQKNPTAFYLCASRKWGGEETGELFFGEGSRLTVL.

V usage is TRBV10-3 and J usage is TRBJ2-1; D gene unclear. V was trimmed by 0 bases and J by 7 bases, leaving 7 bases between them. The CDR3 loop spans 13 amino acids. Germline lookup yields CDR1 ENHRY and CDR2 SYGVKD. The CDR3 loop is CAISESPRNEQFF. CDR3 in DNA: TGTGCCATCAGTGAGTCTCCTAGGAATGAGCAGTTCTTC.

The chain recombines TRBV5-6 with TRBJ2-7; 9 nucleotides agree with TRBD1. The ends lost 2 bases at V and 4 bases at J; junction bases unmatched: 10. This CDR3 region has 16 residues. From germline, CDR1 is SGHDT and CDR2 YYEEEE. The CDR3 DNA is TGTGCCAGCAGCTTCGACCTACAGGGGGCCAGGTACGAGCAGTACTTC. Its translation: CASSFDLQGARYEQYF.

The chain joins TRBV28 to TRBJ2-7; TRBD2 matches 9 bases. The CDR3 has 16 residues. The germline gives CDR1 MDHEN, CDR2 SYDVKM. The V segment lost 6 bases and the J segment 7 bases; nucleotides outside the gene matches: 16. CDR3 region: CASSYSGSPPQMEQYF. The CDR3 DNA sequence: TGTGCCAGCAGCTATAGCGGGAGCCCCCCACAAATGGAGCAGTACTTC.

The gene calls are TRBV18 and TRBJ1-5; a weak D match, TRBD1 (6 bases). The CDR3 extends over 14 amino acids. V was clipped by 6 bases and J by 7 bases, with 16 bases between them. Germline loops: CDR1 KGHSH, CDR2 LQKENI. The CDR3 DNA follows: TGTGCCAGCTCTACCTCAGGGGCAGGGCAGCCCCAGCATTTT. The encoded protein is CASSTSGAGQPQHF. The variable domain in full, completed from reference TRBV18 and TRBJ1-5, reads NAGVMQNPRHLVRRRGQEARLRCSPMKGHSHVYWYRQLPEEGLKFMVYLQKENIIDESGMPKERFSAEFPKEGPSILRIQQVVRGDSAAYFCASSTSGAGQPQHFGDGTRLSIL.

This clone was seen just once. The chain joins TRBV18 to TRBJ2-1, with D possibly matching TRBD2 (5 bases). The V end lost 2 bases, the J end lost 7 bases, and 12 bases lay between the germline ends. Germline V lookup: CDR1 KGHSH, CDR2 LQKENI. The CDR3 is 14 residues long. CDR3 bases: TGTGCCAGCTCACCAATCGGACTCTCAAATGAGCAGTTCTTC. It translates to CASSPIGLSNEQFF.

The chain uses TRBV6-5 and TRBJ1-4; weak D call: TRBD1 (5 bases). CDR3 length equals 15 residues. Between the trimmed V and J ends, which lost 6 bases and 6 bases, there was a span of 17 bases. Germline CDR1 reads MNHEY; CDR2 reads SVGAGI. CDR3 coding DNA: TGTGCCAGCAGGACCGGGAGCGTGGGGGATGAAAAACTGTTTTTT. This codes for CASRTGSVGDEKLFF.

This chain uses TRBV3-1 (or the pseudogene TRBV3-2) with TRBJ2-4; D not certain. Trimming stripped 4 bases from V and 0 bases from J, with 13 bases between. The CDR3 runs 16 residues. Germline CDR1 LGHDT, CDR2 YNNKEL (reference sequence). The CDR3 protein is CASSLIGGIAKNIQYF. CDR3 sequence (DNA): TGTGCCAGCAGCCTAATTGGCGGAATAGCCAAAAACATTCAGTACTTC.

To note about this clone: Because the CDR3 is missing its conserved closing phenylalanine or tryptophan, this is likely a read error. Because the CDR3's place on the DNA is in doubt, the DNA is left out and the CDR3 is given as listed by TCRdb. J is TRBJ1-5 and V is TRBV20-1; TRBD1, the table's D call, lacks a check against the DNA. The CDR3 sequence runs 8 residues, both termini included. Germline lookup yields CDR1 DFQATT and CDR2 SNEGSKA (reference sequence). CDR3 region: CSATGAQE.

The genes are TRBV24-1 and TRBJ2-2, with TRBD1 matching 9 bases. Germline V gene sequence: CDR1 KGHDR, CDR2 SFDVKD. The CDR3 has 19 amino acids. V was pared by 0 bases and J by 0 bases, with 7 bases of the junction left unmatched. The CDR3 bases are TGTGCCACCAGTGATTTGATCCGCGGGACAGGGTCGAACACCGGGGAGCTGTTTTTT. It is translated as CATSDLIRGTGSNTGELFF.